This is a list of T cell receptor beta chains from one sample in a study of blood T cell repertoires in COVID-19. Using immunoSEQ multiplex PCR, the repertoire was profiled, and TCRdb retains in-frame clones only, with some absent. This sample has about 230,000 clones, with more than 65% found just once. The specimen sequenced was peripheral blood. These receptors were collected from a woman over 75 with acute or convalescent COVID-19. The CDR3 runs from the conserved cysteine through the conserved F or W. Some rows have no size entry. The others give once, few or many, or a class for an expanded clone.

size	V	J	CDR3
NA	TRBV9	TRBJ2-3	CASSGQGTSTDTQYF
NA	TRBV30	TRBJ2-3	CAWQRPGRTDTQYF
medium-sized	TRBV2	TRBJ2-2	CASSMTGYTGELFF
NA	TRBV9	TRBJ1-4	CASSVGQGWEKLFF
NA	TRBV5-1	TRBJ2-7	CASSIRGASYEQYF
NA	TRBV13	TRBJ1-3	CASSLVAPRTPGNTIYF
NA	TRBV6-5	TRBJ2-7	CASSWGQGSYEQYF
few	TRBV27	TRBJ2-7	CASSLSPAYEQYF
few	TRBV5-8	TRBJ2-2	CASSPISGELFF
NA	TRBV1	TRBJ2-3	CTSSQPTSGGRYF
few	TRBV19	TRBJ2-2	CASSGTGDTGELFF
once	TRBV6-5	TRBJ2-3	CASSYSRGGVEDTQYF
NA	TRBV6-4	TRBJ2-1	CASSLTSGPNNEQFF
NA	TRBV2	TRBJ1-5	CASTGGEGNQPQHF
NA	TRBV6-5	TRBJ2-7	CASSYSSGTGNYEQYF
once	TRBV28	TRBJ1-5	CASRNRGGNNQPQHF
NA	TRBV6-6	TRBJ2-2	CASSPHYDILRDRVNTGELFF
NA	TRBV29-1	TRBJ2-2	CSVRKTGNTGELFF
NA	TRBV6-5	TRBJ1-5	CASSSRYRGSNQPQHF
NA	TRBV19	TRBJ2-5	CASRGTGGAVTQYF
NA	TRBV4-1	TRBJ2-7	CASSQYSLSDRGYEQYF
NA	TRBV5-8	TRBJ1-5	CASSPNFGTGVGYQPQHF
NA	TRBV5-3	TRBJ2-3	CARRSRDRVTKDTQYF
NA	TRBV12-3/TRBV12-4	TRBJ2-5	CASRRGSGETQYF
NA	TRBV2	TRBJ1-1	CASTEEGGTEAFF
NA	TRBV27	TRBJ1-4	CASSLSWTAGEKLFF
NA	TRBV10-3	TRBJ1-1	CASLGEEYTEAFF
NA	TRBV27	TRBJ1-2	CASSHGVDRIYGYTF
NA	TRBV3-1/TRBV3-2	TRBJ2-2	CASSQVGLAGVGTGELFF
few	TRBV27	TRBJ2-7	CASSGGLAGGPSYEQYF
NA	TRBV6-4	TRBJ1-6	CASSEGTKNSPLHF
NA	TRBV15	TRBJ2-6	CATSPTRAPGANVLTF
NA	TRBV27	TRBJ2-1	CASSWATINEQFF
NA	TRBV3-1/TRBV3-2	TRBJ1-1	CASSPPARNTEAFF
NA	TRBV9	TRBJ1-2	CASSETGGVMGYTF
NA	TRBV4-2	TRBJ2-2	CASSHQGTQTGELFF
NA	TRBV5-1	TRBJ2-5	CASSSQGVGVETQYF
many	TRBV10-2	TRBJ2-1	CASSEGSYNEQFF
NA	TRBV5-1	TRBJ2-3	CASMGGGSTDTQYF
NA	TRBV28	TRBJ2-3	CASSGGTRFRTQYF
NA	TRBV6-5	TRBJ2-5	CASTSPGGAKETQYF
NA	TRBV4-2	TRBJ2-1	CATSDRGGDNEQFF
NA	TRBV3-1/TRBV3-2	TRBJ1-6	CASSQVRDSPLHF
NA	TRBV27	TRBJ2-7	CASSFGLATSYEQYF
NA	TRBV7-9	TRBJ1-2	CASRSTGGSFGYTF
NA	TRBV13	TRBJ1-2	CASSYPRDSINYGYTF
NA	TRBV4-2	TRBJ1-2	CASSQWGPWADRNYGYTF
few	TRBV5-1	TRBJ2-5	CATGRTSGGAGETQYF